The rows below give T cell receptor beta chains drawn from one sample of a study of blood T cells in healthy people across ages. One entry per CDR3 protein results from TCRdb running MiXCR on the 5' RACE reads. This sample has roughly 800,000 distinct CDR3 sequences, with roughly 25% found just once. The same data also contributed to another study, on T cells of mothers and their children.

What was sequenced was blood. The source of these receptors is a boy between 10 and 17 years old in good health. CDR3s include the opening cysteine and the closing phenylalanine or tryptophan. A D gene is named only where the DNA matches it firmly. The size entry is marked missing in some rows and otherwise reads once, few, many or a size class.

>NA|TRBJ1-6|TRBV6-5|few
CACRNPGDSPLHF
TGTGCCTGCCGAAACCCTGGGGATTCACCCCTCCACTTT
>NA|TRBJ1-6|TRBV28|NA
CASRWIDSAYNSPLHF
TGTGCCAGCAGGTGGATCGACAGCGCTTATAATTCACCCCTCCACTTT
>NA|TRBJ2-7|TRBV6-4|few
CASSPPPPPKAYEQYF
TGTGCCAGCAGCCCTCCGCCCCCTCCTAAAGCCTACGAGCAGTACTTC
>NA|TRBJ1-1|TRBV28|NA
CASSLKGMNTEAFF
TGTGCCAGCAGTTTAAAGGGAATGAACACTGAAGCTTTCTTT
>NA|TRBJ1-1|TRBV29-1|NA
CSVDLGGTEAFF
TGCAGCGTTGACCTAGGGGGCACTGAAGCTTTCTTT
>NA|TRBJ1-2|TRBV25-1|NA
CASSDNRFHYGYTF
TGTGCCAGCAGTGATAACAGGTTCCACTATGGCTACACCTTC
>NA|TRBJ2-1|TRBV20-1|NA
CSARVQNSPRGFSYNEQFF
TGCAGTGCTAGAGTACAGAACAGCCCGCGAGGGTTCTCCTACAATGAGCAGTTCTTC
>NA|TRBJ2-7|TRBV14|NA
CASSYSGTRGGPWYEQYF
TGTGCCAGCAGCTACTCCGGGACACGAGGAGGTCCGTGGTACGAGCAGTACTTC
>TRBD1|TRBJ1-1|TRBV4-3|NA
CASSQAPGQGALGTEAFF
TGCGCCAGCAGCCAAGCCCCAGGACAGGGGGCTTTGGGCACTGAAGCTTTCTTT
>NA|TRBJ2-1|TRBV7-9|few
CASSLLEAFNEQFF
TGTGCCAGCAGCTTACTAGAGGCTTTTAATGAGCAGTTCTTC
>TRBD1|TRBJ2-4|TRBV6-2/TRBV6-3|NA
CASSRPGQKNIQYF
TGTGCCAGCAGTAGACCGGGACAGAAAAACATTCAGTACTTC
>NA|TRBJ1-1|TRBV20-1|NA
CSARGGTVEAFF
TGCAGTGCTCGGGGTGGGACCGTCGAAGCTTTCTTT
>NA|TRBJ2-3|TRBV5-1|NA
CASSWENTQYF
TGCGCCAGCAGCTGGGAAAATACGCAGTATTTT
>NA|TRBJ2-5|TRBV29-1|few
CGVDEGMGYQETQYF
TGCGGCGTTGATGAGGGGATGGGGTACCAAGAGACCCAGTACTTC